This T cell receptor (beta chain) was documented in a study of cytomegalovirus exposure and HLA in healthy donors. Study results and limitations: Accurate predictions that matched the HLA-A and HLA-B alleles of most subjects were reportedly made from TCR beta sequences. Presence/absence comparisons presumed near-even sequencing depth among donors.

Use of 60 Vbeta and 13 Jbeta primers characterized the PCR. Clones were sequenced by immunoSEQ multiplex PCR, and TCRdb holds only the in-frame ones, with some missing. The data show about 89,000 clones, 65% to 80% seen once. On this clone: What it binds is unknown.

The CDR3 is 12 residues long. Trimming cost V 6 bases and J 3 bases; bases outside gene matches: 1. Per the germline V gene, CDR1 is ENHRY and CDR2 is SYGVKD. The gene calls are TRBV10-3 and TRBJ1-2; 7 nucleotides match TRBD1. Sequenced sample: PBMCs. The sequence was obtained from a man aged 25 to 40 in good health and CMV-seropositive. This chain's CDR3 is CAISDRDYGYTF. The DNA for the CDR3 is TGTGCCATCAGCGACAGGGACTATGGCTACACCTTC.